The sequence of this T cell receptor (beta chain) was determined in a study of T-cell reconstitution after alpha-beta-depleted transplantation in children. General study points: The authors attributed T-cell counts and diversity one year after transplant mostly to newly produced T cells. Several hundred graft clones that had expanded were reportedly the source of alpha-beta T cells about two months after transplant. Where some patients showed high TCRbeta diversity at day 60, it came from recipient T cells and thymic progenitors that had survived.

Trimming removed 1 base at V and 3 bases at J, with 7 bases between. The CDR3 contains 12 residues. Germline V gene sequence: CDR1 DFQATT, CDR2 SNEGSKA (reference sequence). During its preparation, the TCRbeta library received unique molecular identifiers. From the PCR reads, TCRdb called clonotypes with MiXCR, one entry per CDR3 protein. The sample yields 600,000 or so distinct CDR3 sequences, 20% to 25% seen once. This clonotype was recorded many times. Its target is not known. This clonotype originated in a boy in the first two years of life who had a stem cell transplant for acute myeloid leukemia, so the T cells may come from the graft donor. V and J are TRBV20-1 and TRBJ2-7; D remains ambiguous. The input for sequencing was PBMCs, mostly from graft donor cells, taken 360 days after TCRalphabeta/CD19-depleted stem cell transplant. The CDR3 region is CSARGASYEQYV. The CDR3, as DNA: TGCAGTGCTAGAGGGGCTAGCTACGAGCAGTACGTC.